This T cell receptor (beta chain) was obtained from a study of T cell responses to AZD1222 COVID-19 vaccine. Study overall: Second-dose intervals near 4 or 12 weeks were combined. Points from the study as a whole: White British people made up most donors, females outnumbered males, and clonal diversity was possibly underestimated. The number of AZD1222 recipients seropositive at baseline was only five to seven. Once two AZD1222 doses were given, Spike-specific TCR breadth and depth went up.

Clones were read by immunoSEQ multiplex PCR, and TCRdb kept only the in-frame ones, dropping some. The sample records some 170,000 clones, roughly nine tenths being singletons. Germline CDR1 is MNHEY and CDR2 is SVGAGI. The CDR3 is 13 residues long. Trimming removed 8 bases from V and 0 bases from J, with 10 bases in between. A note on this clone: Its antigen is unknown.

This material consisted of peripheral blood, taken on day 0 of AZD1222 vaccination. The receptor was isolated from an adult in good health. The chain combines TRBV6-5 with TRBJ1-2; TRBD1 might be the D (5 bases). For the CDR3, the DNA is TGTGCCAGCTCATTGGACACTAACTATGGCTACACCTTC. This encodes CASSLDTNYGYTF.